This T cell receptor beta chain was documented in a study of cytomegalovirus exposure and HLA in healthy donors. Study results and caveats: Presence/absence comparisons presumed near-even sequencing depth among donors.

Germline values: CDR1 SGHVS, CDR2 FQNEAQ. The CDR3 has 14 amino acids. Losses at the gene ends were 7 bases for V and 1 base for J; bases not matched to a gene: 4. The PCR was carried out with 60 Vbeta primers and 13 Jbeta primers. Here immunoSEQ multiplex PCR was the method, and the copy in TCRdb shows in-frame clones only, minus some. The table lists about 120,000 clones, more than 60% of them singletons. As regards this clone: Its target is not known.

Sequenced input: PBMCs. This sequence was found in a woman aged 40 to 49 in good health and CMV-seropositive. V usage is TRBV7-8 and J usage is TRBJ1-5; 7 positions match TRBD1. The CDR3: CASTSTGSNQPQHF. The CDR3 DNA follows: TGTGCCAGCACCTCGACAGGGAGCAATCAGCCCCAGCATTTT. The variable domain in full, completed from reference TRBV7-8 and TRBJ1-5, reads GAGVSQSPRYKVAKRGQDVALRCDPISGHVSLFWYQQALGQGPEFLTYFQNEAQLDKSGLPSDRFFAERPEGSVSTLKIQRTQQEDSAVYLCASTSTGSNQPQHFGDGTRLSIL.